This record looks at one T cell receptor (beta chain) sequence and its context. Its specificity is not known. The sample's time point: newly diagnosed, previously untreated cHL patient sample. CD4+ T cells were purified from thawed PBMCs by negative selection. Comparator PBMCs were from newly diagnosed, untreated classical Hodgkin lymphoma. V was clipped by 5 bases and J by 2 bases, with 9 bases between them. Germline CDR1 and CDR2: LNHNV and YYDKDF (reference sequence). CDR3 size: 13 residues. TCRdb keeps only in-frame clones here, not all; method: immunoSEQ multiplex PCR. Here the sample spans nearly 35,000 clones, 85% to 90% being singletons. The entry originates in a study of PD-1 blockade in classical Hodgkin lymphoma. Study observations and caveats: Repertoires differed for reasons still undefined, possibly disease activity or prior therapy. Relapsed/refractory patients reportedly had the lowest baseline TCR diversity, below newly diagnosed patients, who were below healthy donors.

Sample: CD4+ T cells from blood. V and J are TRBV15 and TRBJ1-1, with a possible D match to TRBD1 (6 bases). The clonotype was recovered from a human donor with classical Hodgkin lymphoma. The DNA for the CDR3 is TGTGCCACCAGCGCACAGGGAAACACTGAAGCTTTCTTT. It is translated as CATSAQGNTEAFF.